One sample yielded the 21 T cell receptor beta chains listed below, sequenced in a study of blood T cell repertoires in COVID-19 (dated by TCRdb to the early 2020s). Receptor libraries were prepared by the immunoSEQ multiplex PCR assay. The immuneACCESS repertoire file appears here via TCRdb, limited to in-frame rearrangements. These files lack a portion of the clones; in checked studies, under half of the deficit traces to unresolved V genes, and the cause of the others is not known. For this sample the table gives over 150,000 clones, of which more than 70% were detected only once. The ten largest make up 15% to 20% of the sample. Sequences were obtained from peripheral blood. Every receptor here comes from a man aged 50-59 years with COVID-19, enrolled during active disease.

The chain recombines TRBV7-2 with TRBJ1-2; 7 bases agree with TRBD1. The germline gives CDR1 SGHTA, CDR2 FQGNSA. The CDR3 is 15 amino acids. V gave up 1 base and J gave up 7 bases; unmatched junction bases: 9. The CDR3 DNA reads TGTGCCAGCAGCTTAGGTCGCGGACAGGCTGGTGGCTACACCTTC. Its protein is CASSLGRGQAGGYTF. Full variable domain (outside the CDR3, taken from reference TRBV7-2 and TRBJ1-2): GAGVSQSPSNKVTEKGKDVELRCDPISGHTALYWYRQSLGQGLEFLIYFQGNSAPDKSGLPSDRFSAERTGGSVSTLTIQRTQQEDSAVYLCASSLGRGQAGGYTFGSGTRLTVV.

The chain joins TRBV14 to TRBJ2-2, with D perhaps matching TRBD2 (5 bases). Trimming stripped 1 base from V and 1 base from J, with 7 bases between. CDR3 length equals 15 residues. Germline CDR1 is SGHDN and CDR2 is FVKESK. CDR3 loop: CASSQGAGNTGELFF. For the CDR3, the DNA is TGTGCCAGCAGCCAAGGGGCGGGGAACACCGGGGAGCTGTTTTTT.

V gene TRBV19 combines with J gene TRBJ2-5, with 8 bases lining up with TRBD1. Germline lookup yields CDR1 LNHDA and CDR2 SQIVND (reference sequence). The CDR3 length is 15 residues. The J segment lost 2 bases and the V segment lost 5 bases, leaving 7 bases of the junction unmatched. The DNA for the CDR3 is TGTGCCAGTAGTTTCCGACAGGGGTGGCAAGAGACCCAGTACTTC. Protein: CASSFRQGWQETQYF.

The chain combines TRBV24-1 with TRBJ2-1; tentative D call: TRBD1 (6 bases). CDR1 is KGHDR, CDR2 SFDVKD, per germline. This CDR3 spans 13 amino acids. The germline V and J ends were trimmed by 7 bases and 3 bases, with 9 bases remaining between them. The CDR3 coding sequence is TGTGCCACCAGAGAGGGGGACTACAATGAGCAGTTCTTC. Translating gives CATREGDYNEQFF.

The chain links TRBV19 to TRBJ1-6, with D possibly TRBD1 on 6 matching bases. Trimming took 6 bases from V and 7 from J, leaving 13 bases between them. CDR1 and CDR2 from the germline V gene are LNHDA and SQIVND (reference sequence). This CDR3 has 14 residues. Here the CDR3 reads CASRRTEDNSPLHF. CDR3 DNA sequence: TGTGCCAGTAGGAGGACAGAAGACAATTCACCCCTCCACTTT.

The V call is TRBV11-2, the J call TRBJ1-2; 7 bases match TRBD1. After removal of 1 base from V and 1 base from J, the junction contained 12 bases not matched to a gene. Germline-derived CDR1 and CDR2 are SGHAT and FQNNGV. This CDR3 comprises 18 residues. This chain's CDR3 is CASSLGGFGQANNYGYTF. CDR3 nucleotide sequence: TGTGCCAGCAGCTTAGGAGGCTTTGGACAGGCGAATAACTATGGCTACACCTTC.

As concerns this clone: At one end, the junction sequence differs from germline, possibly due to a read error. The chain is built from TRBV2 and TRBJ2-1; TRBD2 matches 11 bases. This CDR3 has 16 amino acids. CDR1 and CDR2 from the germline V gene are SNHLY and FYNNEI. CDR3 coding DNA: TGTGCCAGCAGTGAACGATTAGCGGGAGGGGAGTTGTGGAAGATCTTC. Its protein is CASSERLAGGELWKIF.

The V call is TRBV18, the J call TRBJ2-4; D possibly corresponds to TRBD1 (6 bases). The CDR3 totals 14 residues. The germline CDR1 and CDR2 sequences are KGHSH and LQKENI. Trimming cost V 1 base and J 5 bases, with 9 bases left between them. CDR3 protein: CASSPRGPENIQYF. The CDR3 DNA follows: TGTGCCAGCTCACCACGGGGGCCTGAAAACATTCAGTACTTC.

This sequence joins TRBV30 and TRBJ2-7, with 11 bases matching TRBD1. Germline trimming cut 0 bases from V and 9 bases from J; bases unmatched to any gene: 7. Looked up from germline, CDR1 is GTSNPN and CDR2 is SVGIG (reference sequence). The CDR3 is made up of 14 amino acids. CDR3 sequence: CAWSVSGQGVGQYF. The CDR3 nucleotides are TGTGCCTGGAGTGTATCGGGACAGGGGGTTGGGCAGTACTTC.

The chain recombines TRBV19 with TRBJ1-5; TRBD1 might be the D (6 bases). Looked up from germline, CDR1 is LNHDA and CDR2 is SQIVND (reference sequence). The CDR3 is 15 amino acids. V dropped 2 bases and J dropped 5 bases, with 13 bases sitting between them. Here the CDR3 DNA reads TGTGCCAGTAGTATAAGCGGGGGGCGTCATCAGCCCCAGCATTTT. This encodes CASSISGGRHQPQHF.

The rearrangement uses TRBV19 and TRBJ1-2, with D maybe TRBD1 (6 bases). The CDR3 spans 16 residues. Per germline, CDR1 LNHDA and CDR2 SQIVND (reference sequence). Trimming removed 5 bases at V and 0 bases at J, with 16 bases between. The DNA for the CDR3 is TGTGCCAGTAGTGACACCCCCGGGACACCTAACTATGGCTACACCTTC. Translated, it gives CASSDTPGTPNYGYTF.

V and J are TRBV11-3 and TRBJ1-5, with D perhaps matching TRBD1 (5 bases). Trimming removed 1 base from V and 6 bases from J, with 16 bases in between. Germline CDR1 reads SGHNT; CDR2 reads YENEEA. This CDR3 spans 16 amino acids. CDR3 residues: CASSLVPGRKAQPQHF. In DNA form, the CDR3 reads TGTGCCAGCAGCTTAGTACCAGGGAGGAAGGCTCAGCCCCAGCATTTT.

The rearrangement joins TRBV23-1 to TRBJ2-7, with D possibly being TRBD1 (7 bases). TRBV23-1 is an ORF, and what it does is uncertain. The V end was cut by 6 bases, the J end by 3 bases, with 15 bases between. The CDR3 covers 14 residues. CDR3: CASRRQGGIYEQYF. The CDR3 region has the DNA TGCGCCAGCAGGCGACAGGGAGGAATCTACGAGCAGTACTTC.

The CDR3 reads CSVEVAQGIGTQYF. The CDR3 nucleotides are TGCAGCGTTGAAGTTGCACAGGGTATTGGTACGCAGTATTTT. This chain links TRBV29-1 with TRBJ2-3; tentatively, D is TRBD1 (6 bases). The CDR3 length is 14 residues. Germline CDR1 reads SQVTM; CDR2 reads ANQGSEA. The V and J ends lost 1 base and 8 bases respectively, with 16 bases between them.

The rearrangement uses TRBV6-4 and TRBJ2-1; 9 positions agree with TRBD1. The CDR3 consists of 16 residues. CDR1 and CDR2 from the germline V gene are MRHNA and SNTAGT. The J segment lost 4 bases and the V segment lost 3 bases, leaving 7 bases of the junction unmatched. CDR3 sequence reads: CASSEEGQGPYNEQFF. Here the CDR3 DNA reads TGTGCCAGCAGTGAAGAGGGACAGGGCCCTTACAATGAGCAGTTCTTC.

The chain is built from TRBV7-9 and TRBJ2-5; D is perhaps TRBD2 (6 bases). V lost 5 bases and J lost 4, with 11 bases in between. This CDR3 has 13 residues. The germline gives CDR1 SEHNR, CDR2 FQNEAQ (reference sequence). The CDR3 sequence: CASSRPGVETQYF. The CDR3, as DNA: TGTGCCAGCAGCCGCCCGGGAGTAGAGACCCAGTACTTC. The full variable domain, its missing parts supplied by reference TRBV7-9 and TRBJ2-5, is DTGVSQNPRHKITKRGQNVTFRCDPISEHNRLYWYRQTLGQGPEFLTYFQNEAQLEKSRLLSDRFSAERPKGSFSTLEIQRTEQGDSAMYLCASSRPGVETQYFGPGTRLLVL.

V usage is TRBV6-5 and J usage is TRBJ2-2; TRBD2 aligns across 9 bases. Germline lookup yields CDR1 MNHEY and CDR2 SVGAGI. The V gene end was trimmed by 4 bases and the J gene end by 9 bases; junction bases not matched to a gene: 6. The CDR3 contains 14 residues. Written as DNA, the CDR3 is TGTGCCAGCAGTTTTGGCGGGGGGGCCCGGGAGCTGTTTTTT. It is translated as CASSFGGGARELFF.

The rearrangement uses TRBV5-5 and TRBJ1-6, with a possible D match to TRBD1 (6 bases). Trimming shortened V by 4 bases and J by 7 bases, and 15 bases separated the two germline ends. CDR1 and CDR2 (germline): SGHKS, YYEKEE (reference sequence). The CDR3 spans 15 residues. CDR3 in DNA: TGTGCCAGCAGCCCCTTTGACAGGACCAATTCACCCCTCCACTTT. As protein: CASSPFDRTNSPLHF.

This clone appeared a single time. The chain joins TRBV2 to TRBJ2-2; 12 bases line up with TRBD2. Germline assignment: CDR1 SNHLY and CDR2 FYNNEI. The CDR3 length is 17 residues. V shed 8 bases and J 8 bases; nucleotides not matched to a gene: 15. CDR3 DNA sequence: TGTGCCAGCCTCTTGGGCCTAGCGGGAGGGAGTGTAGGGGAGCTGTTTTTT. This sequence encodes CASLLGLAGGSVGELFF.

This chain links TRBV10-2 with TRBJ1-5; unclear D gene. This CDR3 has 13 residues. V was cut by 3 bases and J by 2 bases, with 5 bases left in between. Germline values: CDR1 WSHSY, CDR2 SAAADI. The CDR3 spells CASSEGGNQPQHF. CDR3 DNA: TGCGCCAGCAGTGAAGGAGGCAATCAGCCCCAGCATTTT.

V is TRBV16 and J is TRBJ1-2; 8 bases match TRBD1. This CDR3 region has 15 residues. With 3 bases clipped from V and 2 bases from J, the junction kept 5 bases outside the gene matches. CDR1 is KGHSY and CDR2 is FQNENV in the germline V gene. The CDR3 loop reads CASSQSGTGNYGYTF. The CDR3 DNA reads TGTGCCAGCAGCCAGTCCGGGACAGGCAACTATGGCTACACCTTC.